Given below is one T cell receptor (beta chain) in context. The antigen is undetermined. Then a second PCR, running roughly 7 to 11 cycles, was carried out with a sample-barcoded 5' primer and a J-beta primer mix. TCRdb processed the 5' RACE reads anew with MiXCR; each CDR3 protein has one entry. This table has roughly 1,100,000 distinct CDR3 sequences, approximately 26% appearing once. The sample belongs to a study of blood T cells in healthy people across ages. Notes on the study in general: Higher diversity and more naive CD4+ cells were features of long-lived donors, compared to aged donors.

The extraction recovered at least 5 micrograms of total RNA per sample. V dropped 3 bases and J dropped 8 bases, with 13 bases sitting between them. Germline CDR1 is SQVTM and CDR2 is ANQGSEA. This CDR3 is built from 12 residues. These sequences were also reported in another study, on T cells of mothers and their children. This second report adds: Whatever RNA was extracted went entirely into cDNA synthesis, at about 1.6 ug per 15 ul.

The chain has TRBV29-1 and TRBJ1-2; no clear D. The sequence was obtained from a girl between 2 and 10 years old in good health. The specimen was blood. CDR3 protein: CSVDEIRGGYTF. In DNA form, the CDR3 reads TGCAGCGTTGATGAGATTAGAGGAGGCTACACCTTC.